The source of this T cell receptor beta chain is a study of blood T cell repertoires in COVID-19. About the study: There were acute and convalescent COVID-19 samples, and they came from the United States, Italy and Spain. PBMCs, B-cell-depleted T cells, or T cells were the source of the cDNA or gDNA that made up the material.

Authors' data handling: Reference gene primer amplification yielded estimated nucleated cell counts. Sequencing was performed with immunoSEQ multiplex PCR; in TCRdb, only in-frame clones are kept and a portion is missing. The D gene and trimming were derived from the DNA, and the V and J assignments and clone size from that table. This repertoire shows about 73,000 clones, about 73% found once; its top ten account for approximately 20%. This TCR came from a man between 60 and 75 years old with acute or convalescent COVID-19. Sequenced material: peripheral blood.

This CDR3 is CAWSSAAGSPYNEQFF. CDR3 nucleotides: TGTGCCTGGAGTTCCGCGGCGGGCAGTCCCTACAATGAGCAGTTCTTC. The V call is TRBV30, the J call TRBJ2-1; possibly TRBD2 for D (5 bases). The CDR3 is 16 amino acids. Germline CDR1 reads GTSNPN; CDR2 reads SVGIG (reference sequence). V was clipped by 2 bases and J by 2 bases, with 16 bases between them.